One and the same sample provided the 16 T cell receptor beta chains below, sequenced in a study of cytomegalovirus exposure and HLA in healthy donors. The PCR employed 60 Vbeta primers together with 13 Jbeta primers. TCRdb keeps only in-frame clones here, not all; method: immunoSEQ multiplex PCR. The sample has approximately 100,000 clones, more than 80% seen once. Sequenced: PBMCs. The origin of the receptors is a man younger than 40 in good health and CMV-seronegative.

The gene calls are TRBV7-2 and TRBJ2-1, with TRBD2 matching 10 bases. The CDR3 extends over 15 amino acids. The ends lost 2 bases at V and 7 bases at J; junction bases unmatched: 5. From germline, CDR1 is SGHTA and CDR2 FQGNSA. CDR3 protein: CASSLSLAGANEQFF. The CDR3, as DNA: TGTGCCAGCAGCTTATCCCTAGCGGGAGCTAATGAGCAGTTCTTC.

This clone was seen a handful of times. The V call is TRBV18, the J call TRBJ2-7, with D possibly being TRBD2 (5 bases). Germline V gene data show CDR1 as KGHSH and CDR2 as LQKENI. This CDR3 has 14 amino acids. V was shortened by 0 bases and J by 8 bases, with 14 bases between the two germline ends. In DNA, the CDR3 is TGTGCCAGCTCACCACCGTCTGCGGTCGGGAAGCAGTACTTC. Translating gives CASSPPSAVGKQYF.

This clone turned up a few times. This chain connects TRBV4-1 to TRBJ2-1; TRBD1 agrees at 7 bases. Trimming removed 3 bases from V and 0 bases from J; junction bases left unmatched: 11. Per the germline V gene, CDR1 is MGHRA and CDR2 is YSYEKL. The CDR3 covers 18 residues. DNA for the CDR3: TGCGCCAGCAGCCACCCTTCGAGACAGGGACGCTCCTACAATGAGCAGTTCTTC. Protein product: CASSHPSRQGRSYNEQFF.

V gene TRBV19 combines with J gene TRBJ2-6, with D uncertain. Trimming pared 10 bases from V and 0 bases from J, leaving 13 bases between. Germline V gene data show CDR1 as LNHDA and CDR2 as SQIVND (reference sequence). The CDR3 has 15 amino acids. The CDR3 bases are TGTGCCACTCGTAAAGACCACTCTGGGGCCAACGTCCTGACTTTC. It yields the protein CATRKDHSGANVLTF.

The chain recombines TRBV19 with TRBJ2-1; 7 bases align to TRBD1. V shed 10 bases and J 2 bases; nucleotides not matched to a gene: 11. Germline CDR1 and CDR2: LNHDA and SQIVND (reference sequence). The CDR3 is 15 amino acids. The CDR3 sequence is CATSPGQVPYNEQFF. CDR3 DNA: TGTGCCACCTCCCCCGGACAGGTCCCCTACAATGAGCAGTTCTTC.

This chain uses TRBV5-1 with TRBJ2-5; 8 nucleotides line up with TRBD2. Germline CDR1 is SGHRS and CDR2 is YFSETQ. V lost 0 bases, J lost 5 bases, and 9 bases stayed unmatched. The CDR3 is 16 amino acids. The CDR3 protein is CASSLAAGLVEETQYF. Here the CDR3 DNA reads TGCGCCAGCAGCTTGGCCGCGGGACTAGTTGAGGAGACCCAGTACTTC. The full variable domain, rest sourced from reference TRBV5-1 and TRBJ2-5, is KAGVTQTPRYLIKTRGQQVTLSCSPISGHRSVSWYQQTPGQGLQFLFEYFSETQRNKGNFPGRFSGRQFSNSRSEMNVSTLELGDSALYLCASSLAAGLVEETQYFGPGTRLLVL.

This clone has a single count. V is TRBV7-9 and J is TRBJ2-7; 10 bases match TRBD2. Trimming took 6 bases from V and 5 from J; bases not matched to a gene: 13. The CDR3 is 16 residues long. CDR1 and CDR2 (germline): SEHNR, FQNEAQ (reference sequence). This CDR3 is CASRKSSGSLHHEQYF. In DNA form, the CDR3 reads TGTGCCAGCAGAAAGTCTAGCGGGAGCCTCCACCACGAGCAGTACTTC.

The table lists this clone with a count of one. The chain employs TRBV28 and TRBJ2-1; TRBD2 matches 7 bases. The CDR3 has 17 amino acids. The germline CDR1 and CDR2 sequences are MDHEN and SYDVKM. The J segment lost 3 bases and the V segment lost 6 bases, leaving 14 bases of the junction unmatched. The CDR3, as DNA: TGTGCCAGCAGACCTGGGGGGGGGATACTCTTCTACAATGAGCAGTTCTTC. Its translation: CASRPGGGILFYNEQFF. Together with reference TRBV28 and TRBJ2-1, the CDR3 gives the full variable domain: DVKVTQSSRYLVKRTGEKVFLECVQDMDHENMFWYRQDPGLGLRLIYFSYDVKMKEKGDIPEGYSVSREKKERFSLILESASTNQTSMYLCASRPGGGILFYNEQFFGPGTRLTVL.

The J gene is TRBJ1-5, the V gene TRBV28; D is unclear. The CDR3 is made up of 15 amino acids. V lost 3 bases and J lost 0, with 9 bases in between. Germline V gene data show CDR1 as MDHEN and CDR2 as SYDVKM. The CDR3 DNA sequence: TGTGCCAGCAGTTTGAGAGGACTTAGCAATCAGCCCCAGCATTTT. Its protein product is CASSLRGLSNQPQHF.

The count of this clone is one. The V gene is TRBV4-3, the J gene TRBJ2-1; D perhaps matches TRBD2 (6 bases). This CDR3 comprises 13 residues. From germline, CDR1 is LGHNA and CDR2 YSLEER. Trimming cost V 5 bases and J 9 bases, with 14 bases left between them. Here the CDR3 reads CASSVAETTEQFF. The CDR3 DNA is TGCGCCAGCAGCGTAGCGGAAACGACTGAGCAGTTCTTC.

V is TRBV7-6 and J is TRBJ2-3; D possibly corresponds to TRBD1 (6 bases). V lost 2 bases and J 3 bases, leaving 15 bases between the germline ends. This CDR3 spans 16 amino acids. Germline V gene lookup returns CDR1 SGHVS and CDR2 FNYEAQ. CDR3 sequence (DNA): TGTGCCAGCAGCTTATTCGACTTGGGGGCGACAGATACGCAGTATTTT. Protein: CASSLFDLGATDTQYF.

The chain recombines TRBV30 with TRBJ1-1; D ambiguous. V lost 0 bases to trimming and J lost 1 base, with 9 bases between them. The germline gives CDR1 GTSNPN, CDR2 SVGIG (reference sequence). The CDR3 length is 14 residues. CDR3 amino acids: CAWSVLSPNTEAFF. CDR3 DNA: TGTGCCTGGAGTGTCTTGTCCCCGAACACTGAAGCTTTCTTT.

The rearrangement links TRBV6-1 to TRBJ1-1, with 9 bases aligning to TRBD1. V was clipped by 3 bases and J by 4 bases; unmatched bases: 6. The CDR3 is 15 residues long. Germline CDR1 MNHNS, CDR2 SASEGT. CDR3 sequence (DNA): TGTGCCAGCAGTGACACCGGGACAGGGAGCACTGAAGCTTTCTTT. It is translated as CASSDTGTGSTEAFF.

This chain connects TRBV2 to TRBJ2-1, with D possibly matching TRBD2 (5 bases). Trimming removed 4 bases at V and 7 bases at J, with 17 bases between. The CDR3 length is 15 residues. CDR1 is SNHLY, CDR2 FYNNEI, per germline. The CDR3 protein is CASSVLAGIPNEQFF. CDR3 nucleotides: TGTGCCAGCAGTGTTTTGGCGGGTATTCCGAATGAGCAGTTCTTC.

The CDR3 DNA follows: TGTGCCAGCGGGCCGCGGACAGATAACACCGGGGAGCTGTTTTTT. It is translated as CASGPRTDNTGELFF. V is TRBV25-1 and J is TRBJ2-2, with TRBD1 as a possible D gene (6 bases). The germline V gene has CDR1 MGHDK and CDR2 SYGVNS. Trimming removed 8 bases from V and 2 bases from J, with 15 bases in between. The CDR3 has 15 residues. The variable domain in full, completed from reference TRBV25-1 and TRBJ2-2, reads EADIYQTPRYLVIGTGKKITLECSQTMGHDKMYWYQQDPGMELHLIHYSYGVNSTEKGDLSSESTVSRIRTEHFPLTLESARPSHTSQYLCASGPRTDNTGELFFGEGSRLTVL.

This chain uses TRBV6-1 with TRBJ1-1; TRBD1 matches at 9 bases. Germline trimming cut 11 bases from V and 4 bases from J; bases unmatched to any gene: 5. The CDR3 totals 12 residues. CDR1 is MNHNS, CDR2 SASEGT, per germline. This CDR3 reads CAAQGAVTEAFF. The CDR3 region has the DNA TGTGCCGCACAGGGGGCGGTCACTGAAGCTTTCTTT.